This TCR beta chain is from a study of long-term antiretroviral therapy in people with HIV. The study's findings and limits: Controls showed broader CDR3 length ranges than did the HIV repertoires. Dominant in the repertoire at all time points were clones expanded before ART.

Every specimen held between roughly 0.95-10 million cryopreserved PBMC. These were thawed and washed before DNA extraction. They ran version v3.0 of the immunoSEQ assay at survey level. Method: immunoSEQ multiplex PCR; TCRdb's copy keeps in-frame clones and lacks some. The sample yields about 21,000 clones, 88% seen once. V lost 6 bases and J 4 bases, leaving 12 bases between the germline ends. This CDR3 has 14 amino acids. From germline, CDR1 is SNHLY and CDR2 FYNNEI. For this clone: Its cognate antigen is unknown.

The sequenced sample was unsorted PBMCs, obtained 2.3 years after starting antiretroviral therapy. The sequence came from a man in his 60s with HIV. J is TRBJ2-2 and V is TRBV2; weak D call: TRBD1 (6 bases). Here the CDR3 DNA reads TGTGCCAGCAGAGGGACATTTAGCACCGGGGAGCTGTTTTTT. Amino acids: CASRGTFSTGELFF.